This T cell receptor (beta chain) was retrieved from a study of breast tumors, draining lymph nodes, adjacent tissues. Germline V gives CDR1 MGHRA, CDR2 YSYEKL. V was pared by 3 bases and J by 5 bases, with 4 bases of the junction left unmatched. The CDR3 totals 16 residues. Each CDR3 protein is one row after TCRdb ran MiXCR on the multiplex PCR reads. The table shows 7,000 to 9,000 distinct CDR3 sequences, with nearly 75% occurring only once. This clonotype was counted once. J is TRBJ2-5 and V is TRBV4-1; 15 bases agree with TRBD2. The clonotype was recovered from a female donor with breast cancer. Some clones in this sample may be carry-over from other donors' samples. The sample consisted of tumor-adjacent breast tissue. The CDR3 region is CASSHGGLAGGETQYF. DNA of the CDR3: TGCGCCAGCAGCCACGGAGGACTAGCGGGAGGGGAGACCCAGTACTTC.